In its sample, the clone carrying this T cell receptor (beta chain) was seen once. This sample stems from a study of blood T cell repertoires in COVID-19. The ends lost 5 bases at V and 5 bases at J; junction bases unmatched: 6. The CDR3 runs 14 residues. Germline V lookup: CDR1 LNHNV, CDR2 YYDKDF (reference sequence). The table came from immunoSEQ multiplex PCR; TCRdb's copy has only in-frame clones and leaves some out. Here the sample spans fewer than 200,000 clones, about 85% being singletons. Sequenced material: peripheral blood. The chain couples TRBV15 to TRBJ2-1, with 7 bases aligning to TRBD2. This receptor was taken from a man between 60 and 75 years old who had recovered from COVID-19. CDR3: CATSLEAGDNEQFF. The CDR3 DNA is TGTGCCACCAGCCTCGAGGCGGGGGACAATGAGCAGTTCTTC. Looking up the rest from reference TRBV15 and TRBJ2-1 gives the full variable domain: DAMVIQNPRYQVTQFGKPVTLSCSQTLNHNVMYWYQQKSSQAPKLLFHYYDKDFNNEADTPDNFQSRRPNTSFCFLDIRSPGLGDTAMYLCATSLEAGDNEQFFGPGTRLTVL.